The rows below give T cell receptor beta chains drawn from one sample of a study of blood T cell repertoires in COVID-19. Sequencing used immunoSEQ multiplex PCR; TCRdb keeps in-frame clones, though not all of them. The sample lists about 260,000 clones; around 87% were seen once. The sequenced material came from peripheral blood. These receptor sequences come from a woman aged 60 to 75 with COVID-19, enrolled during active disease. Both conserved end residues are part of each CDR3. Each record gives: CDR3 length, clone size, D gene, V gene, J gene, CDR3 DNA, CDR3 protein. D genes are given only for firm matches. Not every row has a clone size; where given, it reads once, few, many or a size class.

cdr3_length: 12; clone_size: .; d_call: .; v_call: TRBV29-1; j_call: TRBJ2-5; cdr3_nt: TGCAGCGTTGACCCTCAGGATAGGCTCCAGTACTTC; cdr3_aa: CSVDPQDRLQYF
cdr3_length: 14; clone_size: .; d_call: TRBD1; v_call: TRBV11-2; j_call: TRBJ2-1; cdr3_nt: TGTGCCAGCATAAGAGAGGGGGCGGCGGGTGAGCAGTTCTTC; cdr3_aa: CASIREGAAGEQFF
cdr3_length: 14; clone_size: .; d_call: .; v_call: TRBV5-1; j_call: TRBJ2-4; cdr3_nt: TGCGCCAGCAGCGAAGGGGTAGCCAAAAACATTCAGTACTTC; cdr3_aa: CASSEGVAKNIQYF
cdr3_length: 16; clone_size: .; d_call: .; v_call: TRBV27; j_call: TRBJ2-1; cdr3_nt: TGTGCCAGCAGTTTATGGGCAAAGGGGAGGTGGGATGAGCAGTTCTTC; cdr3_aa: CASSLWAKGRWDEQFF
cdr3_length: 16; clone_size: .; d_call: .; v_call: TRBV7-9; j_call: TRBJ1-2; cdr3_nt: TGTGCCAGCAGCCCCCCCGGGGCAGGGGCCCTCTATGGCTACACCTTC; cdr3_aa: CASSPPGAGALYGYTF
cdr3_length: 15; clone_size: .; d_call: TRBD2; v_call: TRBV11-2; j_call: TRBJ2-3; cdr3_nt: TGTGCCAGCAGCTTTGGCGGGAGGGCCATAGATACGCAGTATTTT; cdr3_aa: CASSFGGRAIDTQYF
cdr3_length: 11; clone_size: .; d_call: TRBD2; v_call: TRBV20-1; j_call: TRBJ2-1; cdr3_nt: TGCAGCGCGGGAGGTTACAATGAGCAGTTCTTC; cdr3_aa: CSAGGYNEQFF
cdr3_length: 18; clone_size: few; d_call: TRBD1; v_call: TRBV30; j_call: TRBJ2-6; cdr3_nt: TGTGCCTGGAGGACACCGGGACAGGCGCGCTCTGGGGCCAACGTCCTGACTTTC; cdr3_aa: CAWRTPGQARSGANVLTF
cdr3_length: 15; clone_size: .; d_call: TRBD1; v_call: TRBV18; j_call: TRBJ1-1; cdr3_nt: TGTGCCAGCTCACCGGGACAGGGCAGGAACACTGAAGCTTTCTTT; cdr3_aa: CASSPGQGRNTEAFF
cdr3_length: 15; clone_size: .; d_call: TRBD1; v_call: TRBV7-9; j_call: TRBJ2-1; cdr3_nt: TGTGCCAGCAGACCTAACAGGGGGCCCTACAATGAGCAGTTCTTC; cdr3_aa: CASRPNRGPYNEQFF
cdr3_length: 15; clone_size: .; d_call: .; v_call: TRBV9; j_call: TRBJ1-1; cdr3_nt: TGTGCCAGCAGCGTAGTATTCGGGGTCGAGGCTGAAGCTTTCTTT; cdr3_aa: CASSVVFGVEAEAFF
cdr3_length: 15; clone_size: .; d_call: .; v_call: TRBV18; j_call: TRBJ2-7; cdr3_nt: TGTGCCAGCTCATCACTACAGGGGGGGGCCTACGAGCAGTACTTC; cdr3_aa: CASSSLQGGAYEQYF
cdr3_length: 15; clone_size: .; d_call: .; v_call: TRBV5-4; j_call: TRBJ2-1; cdr3_nt: TGTGCCAGCAGCTTGGGGGGAGACTCTTACAATGAGCAGTTCTTC; cdr3_aa: CASSLGGDSYNEQFF
cdr3_length: 15; clone_size: .; d_call: TRBD2; v_call: TRBV7-6; j_call: TRBJ2-1; cdr3_nt: TGTGCCAGCAGTCGCGGGCCAGCGGGAAACAATGAGCAGTTCTTC; cdr3_aa: CASSRGPAGNNEQFF
cdr3_length: 12; clone_size: once; d_call: .; v_call: TRBV10-3; j_call: TRBJ1-1; cdr3_nt: TGTGCCATTTGGACGGGGTACACTGAAGCTTTCTTT; cdr3_aa: CAIWTGYTEAFF
cdr3_length: 16; clone_size: .; d_call: .; v_call: TRBV18; j_call: TRBJ2-1; cdr3_nt: TGTGCCAGCTCACTCCTGCCGGCCAGGTCGTACAATGAGCAGTTCTTC; cdr3_aa: CASSLLPARSYNEQFF
cdr3_length: 14; clone_size: .; d_call: TRBD1; v_call: TRBV5-1; j_call: TRBJ1-1; cdr3_nt: TGCGCCAGCAGCTCCGGGACAGGGGTTTCTGAAGCTTTCTTT; cdr3_aa: CASSSGTGVSEAFF
cdr3_length: 15; clone_size: once; d_call: .; v_call: TRBV6-2/TRBV6-3; j_call: TRBJ1-1; cdr3_nt: TGTGCCAGCAGCATACCCAGGGTCGCCAACACTGAAGCTTTCTTT; cdr3_aa: CASSIPRVANTEAFF
cdr3_length: 17; clone_size: .; d_call: TRBD1; v_call: TRBV10-3; j_call: TRBJ2-3; cdr3_nt: TGTGCCATCAGACCAGGGGGACAGGACAATCGGGGGTATACGCAGTATTTT; cdr3_aa: CAIRPGGQDNRGYTQYF
cdr3_length: 13; clone_size: .; d_call: .; v_call: TRBV12-3/TRBV12-4; j_call: TRBJ1-1; cdr3_nt: TGTGCCAGCAGCTCGGGCGGGGGCACTGAAGCTTTCTTT; cdr3_aa: CASSSGGGTEAFF
cdr3_length: 13; clone_size: .; d_call: .; v_call: TRBV19; j_call: TRBJ2-1; cdr3_nt: TGTGCCAGTAGTTCCCAGTTCTACAATGAGCAGTTCTTC; cdr3_aa: CASSSQFYNEQFF
cdr3_length: 17; clone_size: .; d_call: TRBD2; v_call: TRBV11-3; j_call: TRBJ2-5; cdr3_nt: TGTGCCAGCAGCCCGAGACCTCGCGGGAGGGCCGTAGAGACCCAGTACTTC; cdr3_aa: CASSPRPRGRAVETQYF
cdr3_length: 15; clone_size: .; d_call: TRBD1; v_call: TRBV7-9; j_call: TRBJ1-5; cdr3_nt: TGTGCCAGCAGCCCACGACAGGGGGCTAATCAGCCCCAGCATTTT; cdr3_aa: CASSPRQGANQPQHF
cdr3_length: 13; clone_size: .; d_call: .; v_call: TRBV29-1; j_call: TRBJ1-3; cdr3_nt: TGCAGCGTTGGCGAGGTTGTCGGAAACACCATATATTTT; cdr3_aa: CSVGEVVGNTIYF
cdr3_length: 15; clone_size: .; d_call: .; v_call: TRBV28; j_call: TRBJ1-1; cdr3_nt: TGTGCCAGCAGTAATACCAGGGGATATGGCACTGAAGCTTTCTTT; cdr3_aa: CASSNTRGYGTEAFF
cdr3_length: 13; clone_size: .; d_call: .; v_call: TRBV28; j_call: TRBJ2-7; cdr3_nt: TGTGCCAGCAGGGGGACTCACGTGGGTAAGCAGTACTTC; cdr3_aa: CASRGTHVGKQYF
cdr3_length: 15; clone_size: once; d_call: TRBD1; v_call: TRBV7-2; j_call: TRBJ1-2; cdr3_nt: TGTGCCAGCAGCTTAGTTCAGGACAGGGGGCGTGGCTACACCTTC; cdr3_aa: CASSLVQDRGRGYTF
cdr3_length: 15; clone_size: .; d_call: TRBD1; v_call: TRBV30; j_call: TRBJ2-2; cdr3_nt: TGTGCCTGGAGTGGAGGACAGGGTGTTACCGGGGAGCTGTTTTTT; cdr3_aa: CAWSGGQGVTGELFF
cdr3_length: 10; clone_size: .; d_call: .; v_call: TRBV29-1; j_call: TRBJ1-5; cdr3_nt: TGCAGCGTTTTATATCAGCCCCAGCATTTT; cdr3_aa: CSVLYQPQHF
cdr3_length: 15; clone_size: .; d_call: .; v_call: TRBV6-6; j_call: TRBJ1-3; cdr3_nt: TGTGCCAGCAGTTCAACGGACAGTTCTGGAAACACCATATATTTT; cdr3_aa: CASSSTDSSGNTIYF
cdr3_length: 15; clone_size: .; d_call: .; v_call: TRBV7-7; j_call: TRBJ2-1; cdr3_nt: TGTGCCAGCAGCTTATCATACCGGGAAGACAATGAGCAGTTCTTC; cdr3_aa: CASSLSYREDNEQFF
cdr3_length: 13; clone_size: .; d_call: .; v_call: TRBV7-9; j_call: TRBJ1-5; cdr3_nt: TGTGCCAGCAGCCGTGCCCAGGGCCAGCCCCAGCATTTT; cdr3_aa: CASSRAQGQPQHF
cdr3_length: 17; clone_size: .; d_call: .; v_call: TRBV6-2/TRBV6-3; j_call: TRBJ1-5; cdr3_nt: TGTGCCAGCAGTTACTGGGACACCCGATATAGCAATCAGCCCCAGCATTTT; cdr3_aa: CASSYWDTRYSNQPQHF
cdr3_length: 14; clone_size: .; d_call: .; v_call: TRBV28; j_call: TRBJ2-7; cdr3_nt: TGTGCCAGCAGTCAACAGGGTACGAGGAACGAGCAGTACTTC; cdr3_aa: CASSQQGTRNEQYF
cdr3_length: 17; clone_size: .; d_call: TRBD2; v_call: TRBV7-2; j_call: TRBJ2-3; cdr3_nt: TGTGCCAGCAGCTTAACTCGGACTAGCGGGAATACAGATACGCAGTATTTT; cdr3_aa: CASSLTRTSGNTDTQYF
cdr3_length: 13; clone_size: .; d_call: TRBD1; v_call: TRBV30; j_call: TRBJ1-3; cdr3_nt: TGTGCCTGGGCTACAGGGGCCGGAAACACCATATATTTT; cdr3_aa: CAWATGAGNTIYF
cdr3_length: 13; clone_size: .; d_call: .; v_call: TRBV30; j_call: TRBJ2-3; cdr3_nt: TGTGCCTGGGACCGGAGCAGCACAGATACGCAGTATTTT; cdr3_aa: CAWDRSSTDTQYF
cdr3_length: 15; clone_size: once; d_call: .; v_call: TRBV19; j_call: TRBJ2-6; cdr3_nt: TGTGCCAGTAACACCGTAGCTCTTGGGGCCAACGTCCTGACTTTC; cdr3_aa: CASNTVALGANVLTF
cdr3_length: 15; clone_size: .; d_call: .; v_call: TRBV2; j_call: TRBJ1-5; cdr3_nt: TGTGCCAGCACCCCTGGGGCGGGGGAGGGGCAGCCCCAGCATTTT; cdr3_aa: CASTPGAGEGQPQHF
cdr3_length: 17; clone_size: .; d_call: TRBD2; v_call: TRBV11-2; j_call: TRBJ2-2; cdr3_nt: TGTGCCAGCAGCTTTCTAGCGGGAGGGCCCGGCACCGGGGAGCTGTTTTTT; cdr3_aa: CASSFLAGGPGTGELFF
cdr3_length: 13; clone_size: .; d_call: .; v_call: TRBV5-1; j_call: TRBJ1-1; cdr3_nt: TGCGCCAGCAGCTTACAGGGAGCAAACTACGCTTTCTTT; cdr3_aa: CASSLQGANYAFF